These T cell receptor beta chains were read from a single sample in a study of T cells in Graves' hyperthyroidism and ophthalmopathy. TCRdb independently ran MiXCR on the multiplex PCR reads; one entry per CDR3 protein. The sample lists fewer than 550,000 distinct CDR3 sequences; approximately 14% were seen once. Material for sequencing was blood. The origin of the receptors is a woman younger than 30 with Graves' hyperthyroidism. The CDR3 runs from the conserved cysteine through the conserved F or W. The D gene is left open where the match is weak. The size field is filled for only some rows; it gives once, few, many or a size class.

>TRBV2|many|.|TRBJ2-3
TGTGCCAGCAGTCGACAGATTTTTGCTTCCGATACGCGGTATTTT
CASSRQIFASDTRYF
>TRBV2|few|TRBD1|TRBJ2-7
TGTGCCAGCATCAATGACAGGGAAGTCTACGAGCAGTACTTC
CASINDREVYEQYF
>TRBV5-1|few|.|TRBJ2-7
TGCGCCAGCAGCTCAACAACCGGGACCGCCCTCTACGAGCAGTACTTC
CASSSTTGTALYEQYF
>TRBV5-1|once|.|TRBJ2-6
TGCGCCAGCAGCTCAAGAGACAGAGGGAGCTCTGGGGCCAACGTCCTGACTTTC
CASSSRDRGSSGANVLTF
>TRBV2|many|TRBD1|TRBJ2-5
TGTGCCAGCAACGACAGGGCGATAGAGACCCAGTACTTC
CASNDRAIETQYF
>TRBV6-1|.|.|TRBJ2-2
TGTGCCAGCAGTGAAGCCCACCGATCCGGGGAGCTGTTTTTT
CASSEAHRSGELFF
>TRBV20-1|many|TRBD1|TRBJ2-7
TGCAGTGCCTGCGCCGGGACAGGAGGCGAGCAGTACTTC
CSACAGTGGEQYF
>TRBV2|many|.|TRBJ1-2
TGTGCCAGCAGTGAAACACGGCGGACCAATGGCTACACCTTC
CASSETRRTNGYTF
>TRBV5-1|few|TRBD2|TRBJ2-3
TGCGCCAGTAATGCGGCGGGAGGGCCAGATACGCAGTATTTT
CASNAAGGPDTQYF
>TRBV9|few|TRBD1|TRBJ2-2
TGTGCCAGCAGCGTAGGGACAGGGTTAAACACCGGGGAGCTGTTTTTT
CASSVGTGLNTGELFF
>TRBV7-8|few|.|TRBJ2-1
TGTGCCAGCAGCTTAGGTGGCGACAGTCGGCAGTTCTTC
CASSLGGDSRQFF
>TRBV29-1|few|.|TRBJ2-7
TGCAGCGTTGGGAGGGGGCGAGAGCAGTACTTC
CSVGRGREQYF
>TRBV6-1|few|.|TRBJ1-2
TGTGCCAGCAGGAGACGGGCGGATCCCTATGGCTACACCTTC
CASRRRADPYGYTF
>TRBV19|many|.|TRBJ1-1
TGTGCCAGTAGTATAGGCGGACCGGACACTGAAGCTTTCTTT
CASSIGGPDTEAFF
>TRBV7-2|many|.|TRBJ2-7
TGTGCCAGCAGCCCCTATAGCGGAGAATACGAGCAGTACTTC
CASSPYSGEYEQYF
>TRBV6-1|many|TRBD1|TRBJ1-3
TGTGCCAGCAGTCCTACAGGGGCACCTGGAAACACCATATATTTT
CASSPTGAPGNTIYF
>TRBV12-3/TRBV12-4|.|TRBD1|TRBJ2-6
TGTGCCAGCAGCCTAGACTGGACAGGCTCGAGGAGCTCTGGGGCCAACGTCCTGACTTTC
CASSLDWTGSRSSGANVLTF
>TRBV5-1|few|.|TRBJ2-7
TGCGCCAGCAGCTTGCGGGGGGCGCGGTACGAGCAGTACTTC
CASSLRGARYEQYF
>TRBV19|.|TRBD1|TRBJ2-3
TGTGCCAGTAGACAGGACAGGGATGATACGCAGTATTTT
CASRQDRDDTQYF
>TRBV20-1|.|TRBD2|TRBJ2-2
TGCAGTGCTGGGACTAGCGGAGCACCGAACACCGGGGAGCTGTTTTTT
CSAGTSGAPNTGELFF
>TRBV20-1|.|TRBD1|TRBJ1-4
TGCAGTGGACAGGGAGGTGAAAAACTGTCTTTT
CSGQGGEKLSF
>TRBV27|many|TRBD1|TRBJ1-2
TGTGCCAGCAGTTTATACCCCCCCGACAGGGTGAGGCACTATGGCTACACCTTC
CASSLYPPDRVRHYGYTF
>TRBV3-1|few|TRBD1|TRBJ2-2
TGTGCCAGCAGCCTCGACAGGGGGACGGTCGGCGGGGAGCTGTTTTTT
CASSLDRGTVGGELFF
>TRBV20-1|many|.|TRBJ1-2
TGCAGTGCGAACGCCGACTATGGCTACACCTTC
CSANADYGYTF
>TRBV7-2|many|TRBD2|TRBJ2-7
TGTGCCAGCAGCTCCTTTGCACTAGCGGGGGGGCAAGAGCAGTACTTC
CASSSFALAGGQEQYF
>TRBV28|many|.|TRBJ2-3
TGTGCCAGCAGTTTAGTCGGTAAATCAGATACGCAGTATTTT
CASSLVGKSDTQYF
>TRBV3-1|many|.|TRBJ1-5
TGTGCCAGCAGCCAAGATATTAAACAGCCCCAGCATTTT
CASSQDIKQPQHF
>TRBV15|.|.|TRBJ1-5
TGTGCCACCAGCAGAGATCAGGGCAGCAATCAGCCCCAGCATTTT
CATSRDQGSNQPQHF
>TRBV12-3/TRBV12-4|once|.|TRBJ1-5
TGTGCCAGCAGTTGGGGGGAATTGGCTCAGCCCCAGCATTTT
CASSWGELAQPQHF
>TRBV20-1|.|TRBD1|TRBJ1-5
TGCAGTGCCATGGACAGGGGCCTAATCAGCCCCCAGCATTTT
CSAMDRGLISPQHF